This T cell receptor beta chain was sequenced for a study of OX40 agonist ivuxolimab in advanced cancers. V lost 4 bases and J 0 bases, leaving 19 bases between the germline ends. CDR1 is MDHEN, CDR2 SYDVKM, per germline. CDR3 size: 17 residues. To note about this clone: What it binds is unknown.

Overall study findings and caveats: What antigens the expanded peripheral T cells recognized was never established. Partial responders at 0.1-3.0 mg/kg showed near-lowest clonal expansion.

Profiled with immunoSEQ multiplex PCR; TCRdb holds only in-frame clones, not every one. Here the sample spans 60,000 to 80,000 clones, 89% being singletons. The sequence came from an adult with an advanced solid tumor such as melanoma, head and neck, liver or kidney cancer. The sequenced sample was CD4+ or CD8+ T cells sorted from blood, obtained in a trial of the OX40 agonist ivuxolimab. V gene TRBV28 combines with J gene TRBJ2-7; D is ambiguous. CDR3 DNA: TGTGCCAGCAGTTCCCGCTCTCGGTTTCCCTACTCCTACGAGCAGTACTTC. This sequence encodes CASSSRSRFPYSYEQYF. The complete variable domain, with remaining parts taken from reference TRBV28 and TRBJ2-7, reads DVKVTQSSRYLVKRTGEKVFLECVQDMDHENMFWYRQDPGLGLRLIYFSYDVKMKEKGDIPEGYSVSREKKERFSLILESASTNQTSMYLCASSSRSRFPYSYEQYFGPGTRLTVT.